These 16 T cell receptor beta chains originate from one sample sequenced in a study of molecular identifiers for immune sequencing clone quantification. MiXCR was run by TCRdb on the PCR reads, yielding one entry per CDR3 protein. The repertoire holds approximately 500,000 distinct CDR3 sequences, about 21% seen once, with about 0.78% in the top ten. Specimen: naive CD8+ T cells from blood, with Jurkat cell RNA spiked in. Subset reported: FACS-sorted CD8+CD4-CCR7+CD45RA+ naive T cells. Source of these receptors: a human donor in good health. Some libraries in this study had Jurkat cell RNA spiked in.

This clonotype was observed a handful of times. The CDR3 protein is CASSIGPREYNEQFF. The CDR3 DNA reads as TGTGCCAGTAGTATCGGGCCCAGGGAATACAATGAGCAGTTCTTC. This chain connects TRBV19 to TRBJ2-1; weak D call: TRBD1 (5 bases). The CDR3 extends over 15 amino acids. Germline CDR1 and CDR2: LNHDA and SQIVND (reference sequence). Trimming removed 3 bases at V and 4 bases at J, with 13 bases between.

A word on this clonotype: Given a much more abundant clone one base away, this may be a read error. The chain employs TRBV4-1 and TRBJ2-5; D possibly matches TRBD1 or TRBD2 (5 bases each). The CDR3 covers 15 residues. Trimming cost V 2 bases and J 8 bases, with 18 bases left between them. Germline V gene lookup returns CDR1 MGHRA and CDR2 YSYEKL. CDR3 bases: TGCGCCAGCAGCCAAACCTCAGGGACCCGAGATACCCAGTACTTC. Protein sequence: CASSQTSGTRDTQYF.

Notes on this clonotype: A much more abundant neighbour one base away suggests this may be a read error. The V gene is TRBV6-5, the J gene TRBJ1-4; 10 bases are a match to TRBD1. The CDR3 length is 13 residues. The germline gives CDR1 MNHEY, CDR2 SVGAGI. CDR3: CASTRDRGEELFF. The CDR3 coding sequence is TGTGCCAGCACCCGGGACAGGGGTGAAGAACTGTTTTTT.

This CDR3 reads CASSVLAYNEQFF. CDR3 DNA: TGTGCCAGCAGTGTGCTAGCCTACAATGAGCAGTTCTTC. V usage is TRBV27 and J usage is TRBJ2-1; no clear D. This CDR3 has 13 amino acids. Germline assignment: CDR1 MNHEY and CDR2 SMNVEV (reference sequence). The V gene lost 5 bases and the J gene lost 2 bases, with 7 bases spanning the gap.

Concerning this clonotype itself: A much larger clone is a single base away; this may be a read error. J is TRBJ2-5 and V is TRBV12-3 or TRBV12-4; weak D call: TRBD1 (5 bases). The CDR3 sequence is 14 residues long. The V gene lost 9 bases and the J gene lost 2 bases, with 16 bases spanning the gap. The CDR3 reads CASGILGDQETQYF. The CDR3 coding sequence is TGTGCCAGTGGTATCTTAGGGGATCAAGAGACCCAGTACTTC.

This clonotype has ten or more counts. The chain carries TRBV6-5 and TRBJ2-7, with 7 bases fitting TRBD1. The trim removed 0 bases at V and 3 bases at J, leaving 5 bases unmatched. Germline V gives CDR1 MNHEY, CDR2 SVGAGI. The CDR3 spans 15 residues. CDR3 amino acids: CASSYSGTANYEQYF. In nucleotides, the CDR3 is TGTGCCAGCAGTTACTCGGGGACAGCTAACTACGAGCAGTACTTC.

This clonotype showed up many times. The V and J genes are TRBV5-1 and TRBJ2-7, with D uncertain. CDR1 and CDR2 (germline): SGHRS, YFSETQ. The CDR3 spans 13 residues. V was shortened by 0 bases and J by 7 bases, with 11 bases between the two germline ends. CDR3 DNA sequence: TGCGCCAGCAGCTTGGAGCCGGGCCGGGAGCAGTACTTC. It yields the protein CASSLEPGREQYF.

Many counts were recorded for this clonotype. The CDR3 region is CASGPSGLAGPTDTQYF. The CDR3 bases are TGTGCCAGCGGCCCAAGTGGGCTAGCGGGGCCCACAGATACGCAGTATTTT. The V and J genes are TRBV2 and TRBJ2-3, with TRBD2 matching over 9 bases. V lost 8 bases to trimming and J lost 2 bases; unmatched junction nucleotides: 14. The CDR3 extends over 17 amino acids. Germline CDR1 is SNHLY and CDR2 is FYNNEI.

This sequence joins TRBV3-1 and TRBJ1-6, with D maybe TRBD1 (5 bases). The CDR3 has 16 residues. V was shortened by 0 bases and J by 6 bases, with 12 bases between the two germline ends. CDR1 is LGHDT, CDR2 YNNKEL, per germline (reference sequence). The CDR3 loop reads CASSQDVRQTNSPLHF. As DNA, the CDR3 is TGTGCCAGCAGCCAAGATGTTAGACAGACTAATTCACCCCTCCACTTT.

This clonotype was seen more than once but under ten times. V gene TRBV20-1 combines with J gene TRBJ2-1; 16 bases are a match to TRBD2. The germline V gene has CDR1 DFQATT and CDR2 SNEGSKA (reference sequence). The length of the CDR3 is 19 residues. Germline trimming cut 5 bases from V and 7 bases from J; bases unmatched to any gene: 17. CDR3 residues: CSAQPLGTSGGALANEQFF. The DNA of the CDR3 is TGCAGTGCTCAACCTCTCGGGACTAGCGGGGGGGCTTTGGCGAATGAGCAGTTCTTC.

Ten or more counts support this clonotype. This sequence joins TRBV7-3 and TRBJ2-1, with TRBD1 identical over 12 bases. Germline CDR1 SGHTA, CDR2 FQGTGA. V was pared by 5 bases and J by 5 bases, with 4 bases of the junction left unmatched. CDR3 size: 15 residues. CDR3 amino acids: CASSPGQGANNEQFF. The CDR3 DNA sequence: TGTGCCAGCAGCCCGGGACAGGGGGCCAACAATGAGCAGTTCTTC.

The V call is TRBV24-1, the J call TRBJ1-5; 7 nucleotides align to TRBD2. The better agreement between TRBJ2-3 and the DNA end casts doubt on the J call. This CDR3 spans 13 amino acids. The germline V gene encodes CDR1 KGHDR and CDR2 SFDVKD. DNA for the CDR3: TGTGCCACCAGTCTGGACCGCGGGGGACCCCAGTATTTT. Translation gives CATSLDRGGPQYF.

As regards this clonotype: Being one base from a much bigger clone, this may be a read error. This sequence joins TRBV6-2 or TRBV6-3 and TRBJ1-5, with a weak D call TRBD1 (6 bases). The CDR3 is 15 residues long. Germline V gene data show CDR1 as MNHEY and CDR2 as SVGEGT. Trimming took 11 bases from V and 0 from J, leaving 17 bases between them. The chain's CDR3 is CAGFPGDLSNQPQHF. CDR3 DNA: TGTGCCGGCTTCCCAGGGGATCTTAGCAATCAGCCCCAGCATTTT.

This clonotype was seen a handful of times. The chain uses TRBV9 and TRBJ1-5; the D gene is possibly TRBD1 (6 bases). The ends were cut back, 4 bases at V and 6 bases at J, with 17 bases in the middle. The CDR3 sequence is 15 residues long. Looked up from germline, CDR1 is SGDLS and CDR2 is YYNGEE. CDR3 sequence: CASSYGGGMSQPQHF. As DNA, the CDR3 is TGTGCCAGCAGCTACGGAGGGGGGATGAGTCAGCCCCAGCATTTT.

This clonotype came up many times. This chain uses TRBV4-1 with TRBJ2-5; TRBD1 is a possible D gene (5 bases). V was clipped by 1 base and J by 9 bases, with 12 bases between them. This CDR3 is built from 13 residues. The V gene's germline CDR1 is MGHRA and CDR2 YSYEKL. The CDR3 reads CASSQGTEGAQYF. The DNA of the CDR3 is TGCGCCAGCAGCCAAGGAACAGAAGGGGCCCAGTACTTC.

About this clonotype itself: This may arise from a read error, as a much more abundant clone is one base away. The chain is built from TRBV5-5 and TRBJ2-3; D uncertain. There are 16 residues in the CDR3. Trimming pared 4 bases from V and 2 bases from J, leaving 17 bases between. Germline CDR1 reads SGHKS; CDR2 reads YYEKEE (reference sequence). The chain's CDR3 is CASSPVPARSTDTQYF. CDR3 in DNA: TGTGCCAGCAGCCCGGTTCCAGCTCGGTCCACAGATACGCAGTATTTT.